The entry that follows covers one T cell receptor beta chain sequence. Its cognate antigen is unknown. This sample stems from a study of T cell responses to AZD1222 COVID-19 vaccine. The study's findings and limits: White British ancestry dominated among donors, who included more females, and clonal diversity was possibly underestimated. Regions left unmutated in variants are reportedly the target of nearly half of spike-specific TCRs. Baseline antibody screening turned up just six seropositive AZD1222 recipients. Spike-specific TCR breadth and depth rose after two AZD1222 doses.

Sequenced by immunoSEQ multiplex PCR; TCRdb stores in-frame clones only, minus some. The table includes 100,000 to 150,000 clones, around 89% detected once. The CDR3 consists of 14 residues. The V and J ends lost 6 bases and 3 bases respectively, with 15 bases between them. Germline CDR1 and CDR2: MNHEY and SVGAGI. The rearrangement links TRBV6-5 to TRBJ2-7; D is unresolved. The receptor was derived from an adult in good health. The sample was peripheral blood, taken on day 0 of MenACWY control vaccination. CDR3 region: CASRNRREDYEQYF. In DNA, the CDR3 is TGTGCCAGCAGAAACCGGCGAGAGGACTACGAGCAGTACTTC.